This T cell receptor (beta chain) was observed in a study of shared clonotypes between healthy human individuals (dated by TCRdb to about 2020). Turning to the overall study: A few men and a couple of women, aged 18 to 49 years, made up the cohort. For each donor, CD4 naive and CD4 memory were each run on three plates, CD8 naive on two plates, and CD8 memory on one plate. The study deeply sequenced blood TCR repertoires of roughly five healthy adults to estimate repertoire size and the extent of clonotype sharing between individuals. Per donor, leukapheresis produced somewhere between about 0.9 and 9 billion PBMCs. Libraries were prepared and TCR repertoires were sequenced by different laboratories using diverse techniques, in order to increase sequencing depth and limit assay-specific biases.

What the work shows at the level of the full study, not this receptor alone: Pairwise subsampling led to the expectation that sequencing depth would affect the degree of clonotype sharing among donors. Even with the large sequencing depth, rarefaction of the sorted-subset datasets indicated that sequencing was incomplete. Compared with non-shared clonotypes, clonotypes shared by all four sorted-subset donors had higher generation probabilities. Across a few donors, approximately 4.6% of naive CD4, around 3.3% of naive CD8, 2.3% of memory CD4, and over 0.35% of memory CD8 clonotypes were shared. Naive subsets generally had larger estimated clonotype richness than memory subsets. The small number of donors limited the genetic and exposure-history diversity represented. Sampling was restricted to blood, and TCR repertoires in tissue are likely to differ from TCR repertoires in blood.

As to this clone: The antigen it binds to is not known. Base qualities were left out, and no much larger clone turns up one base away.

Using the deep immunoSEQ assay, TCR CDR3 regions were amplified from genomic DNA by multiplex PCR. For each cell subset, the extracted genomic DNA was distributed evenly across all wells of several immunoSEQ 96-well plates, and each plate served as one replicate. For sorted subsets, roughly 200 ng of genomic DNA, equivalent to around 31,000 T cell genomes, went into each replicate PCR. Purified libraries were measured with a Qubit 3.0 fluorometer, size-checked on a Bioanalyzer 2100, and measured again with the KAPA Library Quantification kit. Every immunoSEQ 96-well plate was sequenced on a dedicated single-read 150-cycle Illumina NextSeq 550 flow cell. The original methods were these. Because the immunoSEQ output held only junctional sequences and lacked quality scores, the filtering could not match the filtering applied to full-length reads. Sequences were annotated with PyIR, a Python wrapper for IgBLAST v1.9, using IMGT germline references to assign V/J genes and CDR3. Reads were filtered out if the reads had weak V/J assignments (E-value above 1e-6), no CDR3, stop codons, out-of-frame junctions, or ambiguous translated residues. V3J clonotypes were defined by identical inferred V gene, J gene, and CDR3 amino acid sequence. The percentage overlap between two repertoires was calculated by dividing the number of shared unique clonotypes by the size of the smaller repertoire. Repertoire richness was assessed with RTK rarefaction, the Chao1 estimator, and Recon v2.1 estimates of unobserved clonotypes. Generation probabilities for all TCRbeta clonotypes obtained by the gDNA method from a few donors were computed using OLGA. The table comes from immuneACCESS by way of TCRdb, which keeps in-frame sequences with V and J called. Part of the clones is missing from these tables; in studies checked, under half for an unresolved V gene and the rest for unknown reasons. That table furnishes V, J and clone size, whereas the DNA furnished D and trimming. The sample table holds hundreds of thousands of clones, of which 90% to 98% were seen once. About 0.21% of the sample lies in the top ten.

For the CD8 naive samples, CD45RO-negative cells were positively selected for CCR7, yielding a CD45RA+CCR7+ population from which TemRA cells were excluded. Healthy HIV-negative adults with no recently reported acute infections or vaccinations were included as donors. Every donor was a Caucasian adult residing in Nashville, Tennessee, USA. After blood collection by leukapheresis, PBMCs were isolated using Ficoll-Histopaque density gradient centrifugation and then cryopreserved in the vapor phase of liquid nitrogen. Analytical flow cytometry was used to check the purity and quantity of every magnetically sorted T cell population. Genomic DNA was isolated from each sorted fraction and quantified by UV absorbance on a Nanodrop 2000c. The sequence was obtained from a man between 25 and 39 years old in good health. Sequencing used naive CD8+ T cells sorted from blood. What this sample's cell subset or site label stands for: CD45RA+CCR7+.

Here is the DNA: TGTGCCAGCGAGGATATAGCGGGAGGGATAAGGGAGCAGTTCTTC. Translated, it reads CASEDIAGGIREQFF. Here the chain combines TRBV2 and TRBJ2-1; the central 11 bases match TRBD2. From the cysteine up to the phenylalanine, the CDR3 has a length of 15 residues. Only CDR3 DNA is held: 45 bases, read in frame from base 1. Trimming leaves V shorter by 8 bases and J shorter by 10 bases, with the junction holding 13 bases beyond the gene matches. The germline V gene specifies SNHLY as CDR1 and FYNNEI as CDR2.